What follows are 19 T cell receptor beta chains derived from one specimen sequenced in a study of control samples from healthy donors and cancer patients. TCRdb's copy holds only in-frame clones and misses some; the assay was immunoSEQ multiplex PCR. Found here are 110,000 or so clones, roughly 79% of them singletons; the top ten hold approximately 7%. Sequenced sample: blood. The receptors were sampled from a man younger than 35 in good health.

The chain couples TRBV30 to TRBJ1-3; 8 nucleotides line up with TRBD1. This CDR3 has 14 residues. V dropped 3 bases and J dropped 1; count of bases not matched to a gene: 2. Germline assignment: CDR1 GTSNPN and CDR2 SVGIG (reference sequence). The CDR3 DNA is TGTGCCTGGAGGCAGGGGGCGTCTGGAAACACCATATATTTT. It is translated as CAWRQGASGNTIYF.

This clone came up a few times. The chain uses TRBV28 and TRBJ1-5; D remains unclear. Looked up from germline, CDR1 is MDHEN and CDR2 is SYDVKM. The CDR3 runs 13 residues. V was shortened by 4 bases and J by 5 bases, with 9 bases between the two germline ends. CDR3 in DNA: TGTGCCAGCAGTTCAGGAAGGGATCAGCCCCAGCATTTT. It codes for CASSSGRDQPQHF. Complete variable domain (other parts from reference TRBV28 and TRBJ1-5): DVKVTQSSRYLVKRTGEKVFLECVQDMDHENMFWYRQDPGLGLRLIYFSYDVKMKEKGDIPEGYSVSREKKERFSLILESASTNQTSMYLCASSSGRDQPQHFGDGTRLSIL.

The V call is TRBV7-9, the J call TRBJ2-1, with D hard to call. Germline V gene sequence: CDR1 SEHNR, CDR2 FQNEAQ (reference sequence). This CDR3 is 15 amino acids long. V was cut by 1 base and J by 4 bases, with 11 bases left in between. The CDR3 loop is CASSLGLGLYNEQFF. CDR3 DNA sequence: TGTGCCAGCAGCTTAGGCCTTGGTTTATACAATGAGCAGTTCTTC.

The chain joins TRBV6-5 to TRBJ1-1; no clear D gene. The CDR3 covers 12 residues. V was pared by 7 bases and J by 4 bases, with 10 bases between. The germline gives CDR1 MNHEY, CDR2 SVGAGI. CDR3 nucleotides: TGTGCCAGCATAGTTGGGATCACTGAAGCTTTCTTT. Its protein product is CASIVGITEAFF.

This clone was counted only a few times. The chain uses TRBV29-1 and TRBJ1-5; no clear D. CDR1 and CDR2 (germline): SQVTM, ANQGSEA. The CDR3 loop spans 12 amino acids. V was shortened by 6 bases and J by 6 bases, with 12 bases between the two germline ends. CDR3 sequence (DNA): TGCAGCGTCCGGGAGAAGGGTCAGCCCCAGCATTTT. As protein: CSVREKGQPQHF.

This clone was seen just once. This rearrangement joins TRBV29-1 to TRBJ2-3; maybe TRBD1 (6 bases). This CDR3 has 13 residues. V was clipped by 4 bases and J by 3 bases, with 11 bases between them. Looked up from germline, CDR1 is SQVTM and CDR2 is ANQGSEA. CDR3 coding DNA: TGCAGCGTTGCTCCGCAGGGGACAGATACGCAGTATTTT. Translation gives CSVAPQGTDTQYF.

This clone was counted a single time. The gene calls are TRBV19 and TRBJ2-3; TRBD1 matches 9 bases. Trimming removed 2 bases from V and 1 base from J; junction bases left unmatched: 1. This CDR3 has 15 residues. Germline V gene sequence: CDR1 LNHDA, CDR2 SQIVND (reference sequence). CDR3 sequence: CASSITGGRTDTQYF. The CDR3 bases are TGTGCCAGTAGTATAACAGGGGGCCGCACAGATACGCAGTATTTT.

The chain combines TRBV4-1 with TRBJ2-2, with D unresolved. V was cut by 0 bases and J by 3 bases, with 11 bases left in between. Germline CDR1 is MGHRA and CDR2 is YSYEKL. The CDR3 loop spans 16 amino acids. CDR3 nucleotides: TGCGCCAGCAGCCAAGATCCGACAACACACACCGGGGAGCTGTTTTTT. Translation gives CASSQDPTTHTGELFF.

The rearrangement uses TRBV2 and TRBJ2-7; D is undetermined. CDR3 length: 15 residues. Germline CDR1 reads SNHLY; CDR2 reads FYNNEI. Trimming removed 2 bases from V and 2 bases from J, with 13 bases in between. In nucleotides, the CDR3 is TGTGCCAGCAGTGAACCACCCCCCCAACCCTACGAGCAGTACTTC. This sequence encodes CASSEPPPQPYEQYF.

The V and J genes are TRBV24-1 and TRBJ1-2; D is unclear. The germline CDR1 and CDR2 sequences are KGHDR and SFDVKD. V lost 6 bases and J lost 8, with 15 bases in between. The CDR3 extends over 13 amino acids. In DNA form, the CDR3 reads TGTGCCACCAGTTCAAATGTGTGGAACGGCTACACCTTC. Amino acids: CATSSNVWNGYTF.

V gene TRBV6-2 or TRBV6-3 combines with J gene TRBJ2-3; D may match TRBD1 or TRBD2 (6 bases each). The V gene's germline CDR1 is MNHEY and CDR2 SVGEGT. V dropped 2 bases and J dropped 13 bases, with 19 bases sitting between them. The CDR3 loop spans 14 amino acids. This CDR3 reads CASSYAGAGGQKYF. The DNA for the CDR3 is TGTGCCAGCAGTTACGCCGGCGCTGGGGGGCAAAAGTATTTT.

This clone was detected once. V and J are TRBV5-1 and TRBJ1-3, with no clear D. The CDR3 runs 16 residues. The germline gives CDR1 SGHRS, CDR2 YFSETQ. The V end lost 0 bases, the J end lost 0 bases, and 10 bases lay between the germline ends. The CDR3 coding sequence is TGCGCCAGCAGCTTGGCGGGGTCGTACTCTGGAAACACCATATATTTT. Its protein product is CASSLAGSYSGNTIYF.

This clone has a handful of counts. This chain joins TRBV28 and TRBJ2-4; D is unresolved. V lost 6 bases and J lost 0, with 12 bases in between. This CDR3 is 15 amino acids long. Germline loops: CDR1 MDHEN, CDR2 SYDVKM. The CDR3 region is CASSLEASAKNIQYF. CDR3 coding DNA: TGTGCCAGCAGCCTAGAGGCATCAGCCAAAAACATTCAGTACTTC.

The chain links TRBV15 to TRBJ1-4; D remains ambiguous. From germline, CDR1 is LNHNV and CDR2 YYDKDF (reference sequence). The CDR3 runs 14 residues. V was shortened by 1 base and J by 5 bases, with 8 bases between the two germline ends. The CDR3 bases are TGTGCCACCAGCAGAGTGGGGAACAATGAAAAACTGTTTTTT. Its translation: CATSRVGNNEKLFF.

The gene calls are TRBV1 and TRBJ1-4. TRBV1 is classified as a pseudogene. This CDR3 is 14 amino acids long. The chain's CDR3 is CTSSFRVTNEKLFF. The CDR3 DNA is TGCACCAGCAGCTTCCGGGTAACTAATGAAAAACTGTTTTTT.

This clone was seen a few times. The V and J genes are TRBV27 and TRBJ2-1; the D gene could be TRBD1 or TRBD2 (5 bases each). Germline assignment: CDR1 MNHEY and CDR2 SMNVEV (reference sequence). The ends were cut back, 5 bases at V and 7 bases at J, with 18 bases in the middle. The CDR3 is 15 amino acids. The DNA for the CDR3 is TGTGCCAGCAGTGCCCCGGGACCACTTGGGAATGAGCAGTTCTTC. Translation gives CASSAPGPLGNEQFF.

This chain's CDR3 is CASSRGTGGLREKLFF. The CDR3 nucleotides read TGTGCCAGCAGCCGCGGGACAGGGGGTCTGAGGGAAAAACTGTTTTTT. The chain has TRBV5-4 and TRBJ1-4, with TRBD1 matching over 11 bases. Germline loops: CDR1 SGHNT, CDR2 YYREEE (reference sequence). CDR3 length: 16 amino acids. The trim removed 4 bases at V and 8 bases at J, leaving 10 bases unmatched.

This clone was observed a few times. The chain carries TRBV10-2 and TRBJ1-2; 9 nucleotides agree with TRBD1. Germline V CDR1 and CDR2: WSHSY, SAAADI. Trimming cost V 2 bases and J 6 bases; bases outside gene matches: 4. The CDR3 has 14 residues. The CDR3 DNA reads as TGCGCCAGCAGTGAGAGGGGACAGGGTAATGGCTACACCTTC. It encodes CASSERGQGNGYTF.

V and J are TRBV19 and TRBJ1-1; D is undetermined. The V gene's germline CDR1 is LNHDA and CDR2 SQIVND (reference sequence). The CDR3 covers 15 residues. The ends were cut back, 1 base at V and 6 bases at J, with 15 bases in the middle. The CDR3 DNA reads TGTGCCAGTAGTATAGGGTTTAGGACCATAGCTGAAGCTTTCTTT. The encoded protein is CASSIGFRTIAEAFF.